The clone carrying this T cell receptor (beta chain) was seen a few times. This CDR3 spans 14 amino acids. Between the trimmed V and J ends, which lost 4 bases and 11 bases, there was a span of 20 bases. Per germline, CDR1 LGHDT and CDR2 YNNKEL (reference sequence). The sample is drawn from a study of blood T cells in healthy people across ages. The authors ran a second PCR of about 6 to 11 cycles using a sample-barcoded 5' primer and a J-beta primer mix. TCRdb analysed the 5' RACE reads with MiXCR anew, one entry per CDR3 protein. The sample yields 1.5 million to 2 million distinct CDR3 sequences, about 49% seen once.

This TCR was sampled from a middle-aged woman in good health. The specimen sequenced was blood. The chain is built from TRBV3-1 and TRBJ2-5; possible D gene TRBD2, 5 bases. CDR3 bases: TGTGCCAGCAGCCTTCAGAGGGAGCCCCGATCTCAGTACTTC. It specifies CASSLQREPRSQYF.